Sequencing of this T cell receptor beta chain was carried out in a study of B cell selection in AIRE deficiency. Overall study results and limits: Shorter CDR3s marked shared Treg sequences, biased toward few non-templated insertions.

Concerning this clone itself: Its antigen is currently unknown.

Sequenced by immunoSEQ multiplex PCR; TCRdb stores in-frame clones only, minus some. The table has around 20,000 clones, 95% to 98% seen once. CD4+CD127+ cells were sorted as the conventional CD4 T cells. The sample consisted of conventional CD4+ T cells sorted from PBMCs. The receptor was derived from a human donor with AIRE deficiency.

The CDR3: CASSSTVRRPQHF. Written as DNA, the CDR3 is TGTGCCAGCAGCTCGACAGTTCGCCGGCCCCAGCATTTT. The chain uses TRBV27 and TRBJ1-5; tentative D call: TRBD1 (5 bases). V was shortened by 6 bases and J by 9 bases, with 15 bases between the two germline ends. This CDR3 has 13 amino acids. Per germline, CDR1 MNHEY and CDR2 SMNVEV (reference sequence).